Below, 3 T cell receptor beta chains from the same sample are listed, as sequenced in a study of cytomegalovirus exposure and HLA in healthy donors. Primers: 60 Vbeta forward and 13 Jbeta reverse. Clones were sequenced by immunoSEQ multiplex PCR, and TCRdb holds only the in-frame ones, with some missing. Of about 130,000 clones listed, approximately 8.7% are singletons. Sample: PBMCs. These receptors came from a man between 35 and 55 years old in good health and CMV-seronegative.

This clone showed up just a few times. V usage is TRBV27 and J usage is TRBJ2-7, with 9 nucleotides matching TRBD2. Germline CDR1 and CDR2: MNHEY and SMNVEV (reference sequence). The CDR3 sequence is 14 residues long. With V trimmed by 9 bases and J by 6 bases, 12 bases remained unmatched. The CDR3 DNA reads as TGTGCCAGTACGGGGAGCGGGGGGTCCCTCGAGCAGTACTTC. This encodes CASTGSGGSLEQYF.

V gene TRBV9 combines with J gene TRBJ2-6; tentative D call: TRBD1 (6 bases). V lost 1 base to trimming and J lost 2 bases, with 7 bases between them. Germline V gene lookup returns CDR1 SGDLS and CDR2 YYNGEE. This CDR3 contains 15 residues. The CDR3 region is CASSVSGAGANVLTF. CDR3 bases: TGTGCCAGCAGCGTATCAGGGGCTGGGGCCAACGTCCTGACTTTC.

A note on this clone: The junction departs from the called germline gene at one end, perhaps through a read error. The chain joins TRBV6-1 to TRBJ1-1; TRBD1 agrees at 7 bases. This CDR3 spans 14 amino acids. Looked up from germline, CDR1 is MNHNS and CDR2 is SASEGT. The CDR3 DNA reads TGTACCAGCAGGAAAGGGGGCGCGGGCACTGAAGCTTTCTTT. Translated, it gives CTSRKGGAGTEAFF.